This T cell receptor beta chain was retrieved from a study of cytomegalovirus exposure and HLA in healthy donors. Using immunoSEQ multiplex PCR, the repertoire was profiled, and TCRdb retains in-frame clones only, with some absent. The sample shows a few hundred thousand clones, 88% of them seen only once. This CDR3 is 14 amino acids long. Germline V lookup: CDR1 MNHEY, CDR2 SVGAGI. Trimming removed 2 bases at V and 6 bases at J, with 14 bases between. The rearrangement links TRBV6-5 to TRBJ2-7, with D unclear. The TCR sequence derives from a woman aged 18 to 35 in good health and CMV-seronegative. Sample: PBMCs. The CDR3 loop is CASSYLTSRFEQYF. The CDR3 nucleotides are TGTGCCAGCAGTTACCTTACGAGCAGGTTCGAGCAGTACTTC.